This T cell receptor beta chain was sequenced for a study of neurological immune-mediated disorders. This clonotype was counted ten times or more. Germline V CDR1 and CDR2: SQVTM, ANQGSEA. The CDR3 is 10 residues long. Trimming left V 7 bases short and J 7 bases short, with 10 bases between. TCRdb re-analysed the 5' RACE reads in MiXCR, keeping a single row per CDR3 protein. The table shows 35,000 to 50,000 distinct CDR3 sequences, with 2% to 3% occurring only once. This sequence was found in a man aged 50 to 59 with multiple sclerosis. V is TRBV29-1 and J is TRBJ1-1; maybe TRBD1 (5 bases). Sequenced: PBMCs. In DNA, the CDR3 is TGCAGCGCTGGACACCTTGAAGCTTTCTTT. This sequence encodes CSAGHLEAFF.